The next 20 T cell receptor beta chains were all read from a single sample in a study of T cell repertoires in cytomegalovirus infection. Each CDR3 protein gets one entry after TCRdb re-called the reads with MiXCR. This table holds about 360,000 distinct CDR3 sequences, 15% to 20% found once. Sequenced input: PBMCs. These receptors all come from a human donor in good health (CMV status not recorded). Some clones in this sample may be carry-over from other donors' samples.

This clonotype has a count of ten or more. In DNA form, the CDR3 reads TGTGCCAGCAGCTTCGGGGTTAGATCCCTGAACACTGAAGCTTTCTTT. Translation: CASSFGVRSLNTEAFF. J is TRBJ1-1 and V is TRBV7-2, with D hard to call. The CDR3 runs 16 residues. The germline V gene encodes CDR1 SGHTA and CDR2 FQGNSA. The ends were cut back, 3 bases at V and 0 bases at J, with 14 bases in the middle. The whole variable domain, remainder taken from reference TRBV7-2 and TRBJ1-1, is GAGVSQSPSNKVTEKGKDVELRCDPISGHTALYWYRQSLGQGLEFLIYFQGNSAPDKSGLPSDRFSAERTGGSVSTLTIQRTQQEDSAVYLCASSFGVRSLNTEAFFGQGTRLTVV.

The sample holds many counts of this clonotype. The J gene is TRBJ1-1, the V gene TRBV12-3 or TRBV12-4, with 8 positions matching TRBD1. CDR3 length: 13 residues. The V segment lost 6 bases and the J segment 3 bases; nucleotides outside the gene matches: 3. In DNA, the CDR3 is TGTGCCAGCAGGGACAGGGAGGACACTGAAGCTTTCTTT. It specifies CASRDREDTEAFF.

This clonotype was seen at least ten times. CDR3 sequence reads: CASSPPGLAGLTDTQYF. Here the CDR3 DNA reads TGTGCCAGCAGCCCACCGGGACTAGCGGGATTGACAGATACGCAGTATTTT. This sequence joins TRBV7-9 and TRBJ2-3; TRBD2 matches at 13 bases. The CDR3 has 17 residues. The germline V gene has CDR1 SEHNR and CDR2 FQNEAQ (reference sequence). V was clipped by 5 bases and J by 3 bases; unmatched bases: 8.

Details on this clonotype: It may be a read error: a sequence one base away is much more abundant. This sequence joins TRBV12-3 or TRBV12-4 and TRBJ1-4; D is uncertain. V was trimmed by 4 bases and J by 4 bases, leaving 4 bases between them. The CDR3 is 12 residues long. The chain's CDR3 is CASSWNNEKLFF. The CDR3 DNA sequence: TGTGCCAGCAGTTGGAATAATGAAAAACTGTTTTTT.

This clonotype has ten or more counts. This chain uses TRBV7-2 with TRBJ2-2, with D tentatively TRBD1 or TRBD2 (6 bases each). CDR1 SGHTA and CDR2 FQGNSA come from the germline V gene. Trimming cost V 1 base and J 8 bases, with 14 bases left between them. CDR3 length: 15 residues. CDR3 nucleotide sequence: TGTGCCAGCAGCTTAGTCGGGGGCACAGGGGGGGAGCTGTTTTTT. This translates into CASSLVGGTGGELFF.

The V call is TRBV11-2, the J call TRBJ2-3; weak D call: TRBD2 (6 bases). V was cut by 6 bases and J by 4 bases, with 14 bases left in between. The CDR3 is made up of 14 amino acids. Germline V gene sequence: CDR1 SGHAT, CDR2 FQNNGV. CDR3 residues: CASRSIGGADTQYF. The CDR3 bases are TGTGCCAGCAGGAGTATCGGAGGGGCAGATACGCAGTATTTT.

In this sample, this clonotype turned up many times. This chain connects TRBV7-2 to TRBJ2-2; 13 positions agree with TRBD2. Germline values: CDR1 SGHTA, CDR2 FQGNSA. The V segment lost 10 bases and the J segment 7 bases; nucleotides outside the gene matches: 12. The CDR3 covers 16 residues. DNA for the CDR3: TGTGCCACTAAAAGAACTAGCGGGAGGGCCGACGGGGAGCTGTTTTTT. It encodes CATKRTSGRADGELFF.

The chain uses TRBV29-1 and TRBJ1-2; D is possibly TRBD1 (6 bases). This CDR3 comprises 15 residues. Between the trimmed V and J ends, which lost 1 base and 2 bases, there was a span of 14 bases. In germline, CDR1 is SQVTM, CDR2 ANQGSEA. DNA for the CDR3: TGCAGCGTTGAAGGGATCGGGGGGCCCAACTATGGCTACACCTTC. As protein: CSVEGIGGPNYGYTF.

There are many counts of this clonotype. The genes are TRBV6-1 and TRBJ2-7; 7 bases agree with TRBD2. The CDR3 totals 14 residues. V was clipped by 2 bases and J by 7 bases; unmatched bases: 8. Germline V gives CDR1 MNHNS, CDR2 SASEGT. CDR3 protein: CASSEMQLALEQYF. The CDR3 DNA follows: TGTGCCAGCAGTGAAATGCAACTAGCGCTGGAGCAGTACTTC.

This clonotype was seen ten or more times. The J gene is TRBJ1-6, the V gene TRBV7-6; D call uncertain. Between the trimmed V and J ends, which lost 5 bases and 0 bases, there was a span of 17 bases. This CDR3 spans 18 amino acids. CDR1 and CDR2 from the germline V gene are SGHVS and FNYEAQ. The DNA of the CDR3 is TGTGCCAGCAGCCCACTCGCTGCGCGCAGCTCCTATAATTCACCCCTCCACTTT. It is translated as CASSPLAARSSYNSPLHF. Complete variable domain (other parts from reference TRBV7-6 and TRBJ1-6): GAGVSQSPRYKVTKRGQDVALRCDPISGHVSLYWYRQALGQGPEFLTYFNYEAQQDKSGLPNDRFSAERPEGSISTLTIQRTEQRDSAMYRCASSPLAARSSYNSPLHFGNGTRLTVT.

V and J are TRBV5-1 and TRBJ1-5, with D possibly being TRBD1 (6 bases). The CDR3 loop spans 13 amino acids. From germline, CDR1 is SGHRS and CDR2 YFSETQ. V gave up 4 bases and J gave up 7 bases, with 12 bases separating them. In DNA, the CDR3 is TGCGCCAGCAGCCCAGGGGTAGAACAGCCCCAGCATTTT. Translated, it gives CASSPGVEQPQHF.

This clonotype was picked up a small number of times. The chain employs TRBV6-2 or TRBV6-3 and TRBJ1-5; perhaps TRBD1 as D (6 bases). The V end lost 0 bases, the J end lost 2 bases, and 8 bases lay between the germline ends. The germline CDR1 and CDR2 sequences are MNHEY and SVGEGT. The CDR3 runs to 15 residues. The CDR3 loop is CASSYSDRRNQPQHF. The CDR3 DNA sequence: TGTGCCAGCAGTTACTCAGACAGGCGCAATCAGCCCCAGCATTTT.

This clonotype was recorded at least ten times. The chain recombines TRBV7-9 with TRBJ2-3, with 9 bases identical to TRBD2. This CDR3 has 16 residues. Germline lookup yields CDR1 SEHNR and CDR2 FQNEAQ (reference sequence). J gave up 4 bases and V 1 base, and 6 bases lay outside the gene matches. The CDR3 reads CASSLVSLAGSDTQYF. The CDR3 coding sequence is TGTGCCAGCAGCTTAGTTTCTCTAGCGGGATCAGATACGCAGTATTTT. Full variable domain (missing parts from reference TRBV7-9 and TRBJ2-3): DTGVSQNPRHKITKRGQNVTFRCDPISEHNRLYWYRQTLGQGPEFLTYFQNEAQLEKSRLLSDRFSAERPKGSFSTLEIQRTEQGDSAMYLCASSLVSLAGSDTQYFGPGTRLTVL.

The CDR3 region is CASSLRQSRSPLHF. The CDR3, as DNA: TGTGCCAGCAGCTTGCGGCAGAGCCGTTCACCCCTCCACTTT. The chain uses TRBV5-4 and TRBJ1-6; D is undetermined. Trimming removed 1 base at V and 9 bases at J, with 11 bases between. The germline V gene encodes CDR1 SGHNT and CDR2 YYREEE (reference sequence). The CDR3 spans 14 residues.

Of note for this clonotype: No conserved phenylalanine or tryptophan is present at the end of the CDR3, so a read error is the likely explanation. The rearrangement links TRBV20-1 to TRBJ2-7; unclear D gene. CDR3 size: 14 residues. V shed 3 bases and J shed 2 bases, with 14 bases lying between them. Germline-derived CDR1 and CDR2 are DFQATT and SNEGSKA (reference sequence). DNA of the CDR3: TGCAGTGCTAGCCCCCCCGTCCGAGCCTACGAGCAGTACCTC. Translation: CSASPPVRAYEQYL.

The chain uses TRBV7-7 and TRBJ2-3; TRBD2 matches 13 bases. Germline assignment: CDR1 SSHAT and CDR2 FNYEAQ (reference sequence). The CDR3 consists of 15 residues. Trimming took 5 bases from V and 8 from J; bases not matched to a gene: 7. The CDR3 region has the DNA TGTGCCAGCAGCCCCGGACTAGCGGGGGCCCCTACGCAGTATTTT. It specifies CASSPGLAGAPTQYF.

J is TRBJ1-4 and V is TRBV7-2; perhaps TRBD1 as D (6 bases). The CDR3 has 15 residues. The germline V and J ends were trimmed by 2 bases and 4 bases, with 11 bases remaining between them. From germline, CDR1 is SGHTA and CDR2 FQGNSA. CDR3 region: CASSLRRGHNEKLFF. DNA of the CDR3: TGTGCCAGCAGCTTACGTCGGGGGCATAATGAAAAACTGTTTTTT.

This clonotype was seen many times. J is TRBJ2-7 and V is TRBV7-2; D not certain. Germline V gene lookup returns CDR1 SGHTA and CDR2 FQGNSA. This CDR3 spans 13 amino acids. V was pared by 1 base and J by 7 bases, with 11 bases between. The CDR3 DNA reads TGTGCCAGCAGCTTAGACGCCGTAGGAGAGCAGTACTTC. Protein sequence: CASSLDAVGEQYF.

The V gene is TRBV3-1, the J gene TRBJ1-2, with D maybe TRBD1 (6 bases). Trimming removed 4 bases at V and 7 bases at J, with 10 bases between. This CDR3 is built from 12 residues. Germline CDR1 reads LGHDT; CDR2 reads YNNKEL (reference sequence). The CDR3, as DNA: TGTGCCAGCAGCCGAACAGGGAGTGGCTACACCTTC. Its translation is CASSRTGSGYTF.

J is TRBJ2-6 and V is TRBV19; D uncertain. Germline V gene lookup returns CDR1 LNHDA and CDR2 SQIVND (reference sequence). Trimming shortened V by 7 bases and J by 0 bases, and 19 bases separated the two germline ends. The CDR3 extends over 18 amino acids. In nucleotides, the CDR3 is TGTGCCAGTAATGGTGTATGGGCCTTGGACTCTGGGGCCAACGTCCTGACTTTC. Encoded protein: CASNGVWALDSGANVLTF.